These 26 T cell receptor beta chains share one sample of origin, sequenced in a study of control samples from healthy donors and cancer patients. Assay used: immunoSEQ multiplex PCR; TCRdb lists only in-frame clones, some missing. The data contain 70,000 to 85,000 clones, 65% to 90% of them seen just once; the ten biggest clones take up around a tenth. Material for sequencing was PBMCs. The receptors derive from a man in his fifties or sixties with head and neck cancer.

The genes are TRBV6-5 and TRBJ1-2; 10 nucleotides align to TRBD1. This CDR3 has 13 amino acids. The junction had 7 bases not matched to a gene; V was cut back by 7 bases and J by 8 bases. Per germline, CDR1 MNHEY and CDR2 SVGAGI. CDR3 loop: CASNDRGRGGYTF. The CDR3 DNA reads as TGTGCCAGCAACGACAGGGGGCGAGGAGGCTACACCTTC.

CDR3 DNA sequence: TGTGCCAGCTCACCAACAGAGAACACTGAAGCTTTCTTT. It codes for CASSPTENTEAFF. The chain is built from TRBV18 and TRBJ1-1, with no clear D. There are 13 residues in the CDR3. Trimming stripped 2 bases from V and 1 base from J, with 5 bases between. CDR1 and CDR2 from the germline V gene are KGHSH and LQKENI.

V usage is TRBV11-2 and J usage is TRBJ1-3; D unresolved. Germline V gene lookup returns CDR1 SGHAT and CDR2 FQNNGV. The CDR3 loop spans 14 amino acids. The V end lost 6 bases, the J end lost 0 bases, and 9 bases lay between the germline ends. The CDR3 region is CASSRRISGNTIYF. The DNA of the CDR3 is TGTGCCAGCAGTCGTCGGATCTCTGGAAACACCATATATTTT.

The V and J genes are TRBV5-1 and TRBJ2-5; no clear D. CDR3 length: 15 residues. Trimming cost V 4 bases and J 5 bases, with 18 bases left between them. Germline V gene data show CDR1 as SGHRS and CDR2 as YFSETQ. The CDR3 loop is CASSLDGQPGETQYF. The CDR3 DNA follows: TGCGCCAGCAGCCTCGACGGGCAGCCTGGCGAGACCCAGTACTTC.

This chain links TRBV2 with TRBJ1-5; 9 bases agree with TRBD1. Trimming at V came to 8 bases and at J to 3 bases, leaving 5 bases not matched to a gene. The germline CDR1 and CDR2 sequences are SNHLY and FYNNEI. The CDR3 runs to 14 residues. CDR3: CASVGTGNNQPQHF. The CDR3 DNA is TGTGCCAGCGTGGGGACAGGGAACAATCAGCCCCAGCATTTT.

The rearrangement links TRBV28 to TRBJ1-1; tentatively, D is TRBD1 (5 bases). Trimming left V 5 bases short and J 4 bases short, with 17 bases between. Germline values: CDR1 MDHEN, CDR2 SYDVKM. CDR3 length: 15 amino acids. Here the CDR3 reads CASSAPGGAGTEAFF. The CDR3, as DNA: TGTGCCAGCAGTGCCCCTGGAGGGGCGGGCACTGAAGCTTTCTTT.

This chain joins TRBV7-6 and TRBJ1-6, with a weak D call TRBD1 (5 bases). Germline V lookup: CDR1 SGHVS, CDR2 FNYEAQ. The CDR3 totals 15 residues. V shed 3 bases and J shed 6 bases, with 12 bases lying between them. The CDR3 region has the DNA TGTGCCAGCAGCTTGGGACGTGCACTTAATTCACCCCTCCACTTT. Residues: CASSLGRALNSPLHF.

The chain's CDR3 is CASSPLSGLRVEQYF. The DNA of the CDR3 is TGTGCCAGCTCACCACTCTCGGGGCTTAGGGTGGAGCAGTACTTC. The chain recombines TRBV18 with TRBJ2-7; D may match TRBD1 or TRBD2 (5 bases each). V dropped 1 base and J dropped 7 bases, with 17 bases sitting between them. CDR1 and CDR2 from the germline V gene are KGHSH and LQKENI. The CDR3 spans 15 residues.

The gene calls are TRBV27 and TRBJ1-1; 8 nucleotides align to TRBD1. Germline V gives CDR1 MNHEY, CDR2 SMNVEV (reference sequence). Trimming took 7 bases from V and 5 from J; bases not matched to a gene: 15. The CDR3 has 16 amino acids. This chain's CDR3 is CASTGADRGAGTEAFF. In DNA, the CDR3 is TGTGCCAGCACGGGGGCAGACAGGGGCGCGGGAACTGAAGCTTTCTTT.

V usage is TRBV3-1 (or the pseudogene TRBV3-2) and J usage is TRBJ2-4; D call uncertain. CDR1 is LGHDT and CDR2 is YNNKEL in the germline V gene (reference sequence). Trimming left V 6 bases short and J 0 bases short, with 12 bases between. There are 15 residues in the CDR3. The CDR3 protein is CASSPRLGAKNIQYF. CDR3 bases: TGTGCCAGCAGTCCCAGACTTGGAGCCAAAAACATTCAGTACTTC.

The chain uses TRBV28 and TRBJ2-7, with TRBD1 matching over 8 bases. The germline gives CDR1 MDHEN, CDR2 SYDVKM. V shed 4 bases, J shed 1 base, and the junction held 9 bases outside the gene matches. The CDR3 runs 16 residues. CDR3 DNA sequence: TGTGCCAGCAGTTCTCCCGGACAGGGCAATTCCTACGAGCAGTACTTC. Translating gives CASSSPGQGNSYEQYF.

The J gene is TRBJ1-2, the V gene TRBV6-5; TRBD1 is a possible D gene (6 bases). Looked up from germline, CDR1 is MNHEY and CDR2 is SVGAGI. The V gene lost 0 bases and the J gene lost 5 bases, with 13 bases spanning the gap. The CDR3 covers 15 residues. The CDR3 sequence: CASSYSGSGAYGYTF. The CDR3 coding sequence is TGTGCCAGCAGTTACTCGGGGTCAGGGGCTTATGGCTACACCTTC.

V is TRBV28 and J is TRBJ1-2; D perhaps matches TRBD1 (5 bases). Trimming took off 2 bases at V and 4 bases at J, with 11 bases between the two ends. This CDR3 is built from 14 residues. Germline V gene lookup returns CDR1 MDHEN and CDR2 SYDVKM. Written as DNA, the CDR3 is TGTGCCAGCAGTTTAGGGGGGTATTCCTATGGCTACACCTTC. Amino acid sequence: CASSLGGYSYGYTF.

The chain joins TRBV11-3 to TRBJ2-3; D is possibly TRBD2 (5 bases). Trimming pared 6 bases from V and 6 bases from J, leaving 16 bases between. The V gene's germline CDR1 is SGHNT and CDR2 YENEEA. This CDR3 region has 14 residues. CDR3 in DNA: TGTGCCAGCAGGGGGAGTTGCGCTCGGGATACGCAGTATTTT. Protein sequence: CASRGSCARDTQYF.

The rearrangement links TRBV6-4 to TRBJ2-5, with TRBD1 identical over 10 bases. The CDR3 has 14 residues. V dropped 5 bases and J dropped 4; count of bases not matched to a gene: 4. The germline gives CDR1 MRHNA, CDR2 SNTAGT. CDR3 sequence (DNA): TGTGCCAGCAGTACGGACAGGGGGGTAGAGACCCAGTACTTC. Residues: CASSTDRGVETQYF.

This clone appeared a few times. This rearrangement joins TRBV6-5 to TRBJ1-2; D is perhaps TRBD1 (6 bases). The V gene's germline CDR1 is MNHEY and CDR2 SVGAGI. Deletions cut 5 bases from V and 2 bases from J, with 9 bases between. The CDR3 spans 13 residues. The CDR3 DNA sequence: TGTGCCAGCAGTAGGGACATCAACTATGGCTACACCTTC. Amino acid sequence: CASSRDINYGYTF.

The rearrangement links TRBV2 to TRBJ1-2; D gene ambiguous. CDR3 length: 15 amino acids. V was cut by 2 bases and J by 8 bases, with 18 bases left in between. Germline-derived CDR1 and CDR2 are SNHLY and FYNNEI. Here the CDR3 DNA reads TGTGCCAGCAGTGAAAGTTATTTTGATCCTTGGGGCTACACCTTC. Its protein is CASSESYFDPWGYTF.

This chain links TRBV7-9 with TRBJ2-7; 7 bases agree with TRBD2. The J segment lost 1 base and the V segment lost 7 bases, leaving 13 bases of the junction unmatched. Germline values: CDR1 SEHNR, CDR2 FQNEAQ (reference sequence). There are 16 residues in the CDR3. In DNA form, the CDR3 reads TGTGCCAGCACCTCTTGGGGGGGAGGCCTTTCCTACGAGCAGTACTTC. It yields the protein CASTSWGGGLSYEQYF.

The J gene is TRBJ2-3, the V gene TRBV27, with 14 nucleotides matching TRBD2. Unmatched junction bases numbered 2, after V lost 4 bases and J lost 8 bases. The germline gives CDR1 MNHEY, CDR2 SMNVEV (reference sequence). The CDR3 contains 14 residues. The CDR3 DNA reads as TGTGCCAGCAGTTCCGGACTAGCGGGAGGTACGCAGTATTTT. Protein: CASSSGLAGGTQYF.

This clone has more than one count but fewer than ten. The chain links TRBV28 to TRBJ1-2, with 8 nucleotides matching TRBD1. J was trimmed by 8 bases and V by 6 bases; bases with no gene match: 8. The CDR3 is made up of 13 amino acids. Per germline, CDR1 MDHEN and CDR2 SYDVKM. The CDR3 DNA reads TGTGCCAGCAGCCCCGCAGGGGGCGACGGCTACACCTTC. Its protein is CASSPAGGDGYTF.

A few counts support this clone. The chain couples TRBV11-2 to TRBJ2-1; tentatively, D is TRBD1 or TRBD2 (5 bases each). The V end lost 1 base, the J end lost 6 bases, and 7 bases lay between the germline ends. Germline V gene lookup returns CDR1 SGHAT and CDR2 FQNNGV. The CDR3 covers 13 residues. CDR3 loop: CASSLGGSNEQFF. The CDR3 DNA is TGTGCCAGCAGCTTAGGGGGGTCCAATGAGCAGTTCTTC.

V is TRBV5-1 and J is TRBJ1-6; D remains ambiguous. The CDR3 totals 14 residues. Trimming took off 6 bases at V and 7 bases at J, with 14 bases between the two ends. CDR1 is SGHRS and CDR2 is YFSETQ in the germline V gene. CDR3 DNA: TGCGCCAGCAATAGTGGATACCTAAATTCACCCCTCCACTTT. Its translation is CASNSGYLNSPLHF. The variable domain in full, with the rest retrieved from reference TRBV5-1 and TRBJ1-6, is KAGVTQTPRYLIKTRGQQVTLSCSPISGHRSVSWYQQTPGQGLQFLFEYFSETQRNKGNFPGRFSGRQFSNSRSEMNVSTLELGDSALYLCASNSGYLNSPLHFGNGTRLTVT.

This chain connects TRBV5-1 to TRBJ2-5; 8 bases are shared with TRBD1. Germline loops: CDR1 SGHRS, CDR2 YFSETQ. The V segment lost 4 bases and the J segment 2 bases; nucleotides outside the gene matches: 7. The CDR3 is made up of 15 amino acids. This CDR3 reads CASSPIGTGQETQYF. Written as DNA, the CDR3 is TGCGCCAGCAGCCCCATCGGGACAGGACAAGAGACCCAGTACTTC.

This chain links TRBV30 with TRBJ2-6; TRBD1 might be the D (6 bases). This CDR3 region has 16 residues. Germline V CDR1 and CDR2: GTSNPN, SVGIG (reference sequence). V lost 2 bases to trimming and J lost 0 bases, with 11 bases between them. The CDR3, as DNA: TGTGCCTGGAGTTCCGGACAGTCCTCTGGGGCCAACGTCCTGACTTTC. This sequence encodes CAWSSGQSSGANVLTF.

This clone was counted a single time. CDR3 sequence: CASSFMDRGEAFF. CDR3 nucleotides: TGTGCCAGCAGTTTCATGGACAGGGGTGAAGCTTTCTTT. The chain couples TRBV12-3 or TRBV12-4 to TRBJ1-1; TRBD1 matches at 9 bases. With V trimmed by 3 bases and J by 7 bases, 3 bases remained unmatched. The CDR3 consists of 13 residues.

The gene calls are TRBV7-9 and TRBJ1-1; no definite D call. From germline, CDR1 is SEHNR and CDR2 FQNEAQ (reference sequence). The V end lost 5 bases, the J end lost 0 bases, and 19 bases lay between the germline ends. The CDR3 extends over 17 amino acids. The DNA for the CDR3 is TGTGCCAGCAGCCCCCCCTCTTGGGGAGACATGAACACTGAAGCTTTCTTT. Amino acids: CASSPPSWGDMNTEAFF.